What follows describes a single TCR beta chain. This table comes from immunoSEQ multiplex PCR, and its TCRdb copy is limited to in-frame clones, with some not included. The sample holds about 270,000 clones, more than 75% seen once. This entry comes from a study of blood T cell repertoires in COVID-19. The sample consisted of peripheral blood. The sequence was obtained from a woman aged 50 to 60 with acute or convalescent COVID-19.

The CDR3 coding sequence is TGTGCCAGCAGCTTAGAGACAGGAAACACCGGGGAGCTGTTTTTT. It is translated as CASSLETGNTGELFF. The genes are TRBV7-6 and TRBJ2-2; a weak D match, TRBD1 (6 bases). Trimming cost V 1 base and J 2 bases, with 8 bases left between them. In germline, CDR1 is SGHVS, CDR2 FNYEAQ. The CDR3 is 15 residues long. The full variable domain, with the rest looked up from reference TRBV7-6 and TRBJ2-2, is GAGVSQSPRYKVTKRGQDVALRCDPISGHVSLYWYRQALGQGPEFLTYFNYEAQQDKSGLPNDRFSAERPEGSISTLTIQRTEQRDSAMYRCASSLETGNTGELFFGEGSRLTVL.